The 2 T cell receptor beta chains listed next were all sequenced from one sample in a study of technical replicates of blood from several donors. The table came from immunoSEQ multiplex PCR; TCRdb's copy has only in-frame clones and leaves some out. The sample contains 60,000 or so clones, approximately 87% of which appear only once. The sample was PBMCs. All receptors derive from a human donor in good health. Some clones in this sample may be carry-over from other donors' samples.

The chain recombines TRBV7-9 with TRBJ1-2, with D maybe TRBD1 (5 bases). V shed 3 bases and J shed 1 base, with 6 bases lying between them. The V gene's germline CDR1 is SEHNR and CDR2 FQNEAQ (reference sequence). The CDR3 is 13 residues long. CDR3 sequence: CASSFDSNYGYTF. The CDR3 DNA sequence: TGTGCCAGCAGCTTCGACAGTAACTATGGCTACACCTTC.

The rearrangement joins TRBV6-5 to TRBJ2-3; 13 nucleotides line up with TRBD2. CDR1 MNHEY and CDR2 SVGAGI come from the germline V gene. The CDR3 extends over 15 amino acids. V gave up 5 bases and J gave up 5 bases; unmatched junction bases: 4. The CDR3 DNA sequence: TGTGCCAGCAGTCGACTAGCGGGAGGTCAAGATACGCAGTATTTT. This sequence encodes CASSRLAGGQDTQYF.